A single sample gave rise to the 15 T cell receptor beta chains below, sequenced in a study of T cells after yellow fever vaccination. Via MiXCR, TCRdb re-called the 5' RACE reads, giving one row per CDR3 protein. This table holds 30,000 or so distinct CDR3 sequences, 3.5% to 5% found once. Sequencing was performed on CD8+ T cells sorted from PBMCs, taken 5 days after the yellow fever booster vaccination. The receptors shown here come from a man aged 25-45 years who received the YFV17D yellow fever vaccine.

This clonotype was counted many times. CDR3: CASSALQDTGELFF. CDR3 in DNA: TGTGCCAGCAGTGCCCTCCAGGACACCGGGGAGCTGTTTTTT. The chain links TRBV25-1 to TRBJ2-2; D is unclear. Trimming took 4 bases from V and 3 from J, leaving 9 bases between them. This CDR3 has 14 amino acids. CDR1 and CDR2 (germline): MGHDK, SYGVNS.

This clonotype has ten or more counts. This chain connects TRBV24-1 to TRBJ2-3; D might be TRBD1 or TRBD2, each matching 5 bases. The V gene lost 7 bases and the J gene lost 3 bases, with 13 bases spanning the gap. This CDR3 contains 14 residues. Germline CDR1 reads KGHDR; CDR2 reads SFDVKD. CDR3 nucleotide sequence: TGTGCCACCAGGGGACCGGCCGTTACAGATACGCAGTATTTT. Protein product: CATRGPAVTDTQYF.

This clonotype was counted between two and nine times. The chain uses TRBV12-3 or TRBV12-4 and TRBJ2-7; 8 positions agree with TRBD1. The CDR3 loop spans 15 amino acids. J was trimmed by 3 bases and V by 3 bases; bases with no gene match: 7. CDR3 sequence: CASSFVGQELYEQYF. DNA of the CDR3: TGTGCCAGCAGTTTTGTGGGACAGGAGCTCTACGAGCAGTACTTC.

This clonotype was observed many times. CDR3 in amino acids: CATSRDLGRGNYEQFF. The CDR3 bases are TGTGCCACCAGCAGAGATCTTGGGCGGGGTAACTATGAGCAGTTCTTC. This chain uses TRBV15 with TRBJ2-1; a possible D gene is TRBD2 (6 bases). Germline V gene sequence: CDR1 LNHNV, CDR2 YYDKDF (reference sequence). Trimming took off 0 bases at V and 8 bases at J, with 17 bases between the two ends. This CDR3 is built from 16 residues.

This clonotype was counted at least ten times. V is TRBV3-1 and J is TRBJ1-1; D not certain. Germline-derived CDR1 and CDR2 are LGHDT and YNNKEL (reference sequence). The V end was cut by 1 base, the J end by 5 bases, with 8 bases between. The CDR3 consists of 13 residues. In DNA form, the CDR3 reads TGTGCCAGCAGCCAAGTGGATTGGACTGAAGCTTTCTTT. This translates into CASSQVDWTEAFF.

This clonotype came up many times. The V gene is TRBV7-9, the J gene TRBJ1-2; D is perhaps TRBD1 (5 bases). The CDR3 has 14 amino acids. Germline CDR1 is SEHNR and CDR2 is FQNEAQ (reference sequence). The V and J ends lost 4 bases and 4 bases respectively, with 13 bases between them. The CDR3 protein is CASSSVGGGYGYTF. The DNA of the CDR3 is TGTGCCAGCAGCTCCGTGGGTGGGGGCTATGGCTACACCTTC.

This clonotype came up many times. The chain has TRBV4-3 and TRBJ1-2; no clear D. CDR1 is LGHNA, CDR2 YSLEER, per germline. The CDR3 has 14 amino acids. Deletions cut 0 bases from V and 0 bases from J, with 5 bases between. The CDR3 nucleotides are TGCGCCAGCAGCCAAGACCCAGCTAACTATGGCTACACCTTC. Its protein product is CASSQDPANYGYTF.

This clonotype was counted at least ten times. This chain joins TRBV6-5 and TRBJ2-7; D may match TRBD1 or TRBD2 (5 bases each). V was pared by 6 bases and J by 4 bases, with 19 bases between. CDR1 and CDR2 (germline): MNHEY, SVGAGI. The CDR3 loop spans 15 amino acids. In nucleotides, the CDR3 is TGTGCCAGCAGCGCCGGGACCCCTGACCCTTACGAGCAGTACTTC. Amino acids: CASSAGTPDPYEQYF.

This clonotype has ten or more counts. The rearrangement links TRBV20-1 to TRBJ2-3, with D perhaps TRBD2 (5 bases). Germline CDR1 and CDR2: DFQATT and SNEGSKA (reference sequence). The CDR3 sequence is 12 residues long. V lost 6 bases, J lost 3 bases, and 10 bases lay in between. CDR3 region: CSAREMTDTQYF. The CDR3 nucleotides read TGCAGTGCGAGGGAGATGACAGATACGCAGTATTTT.

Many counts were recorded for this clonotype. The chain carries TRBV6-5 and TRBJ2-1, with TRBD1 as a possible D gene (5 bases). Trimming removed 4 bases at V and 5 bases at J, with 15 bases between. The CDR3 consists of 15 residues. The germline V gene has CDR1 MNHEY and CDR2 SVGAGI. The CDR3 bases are TGTGCCAGCAGTTCGGGTCCCACAGGCAACAATGAGCAGTTCTTC. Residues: CASSSGPTGNNEQFF.

CDR3 residues: CAWSSFPGANTEAFF. CDR3 in DNA: TGTGCCTGGAGTAGCTTCCCAGGGGCGAACACTGAAGCTTTCTTT. The chain is built from TRBV30 and TRBJ1-1; tentatively, D is TRBD1 (6 bases). CDR1 GTSNPN and CDR2 SVGIG come from the germline V gene (reference sequence). Trimming took off 2 bases at V and 1 base at J, with 14 bases between the two ends. The CDR3 has 15 amino acids.

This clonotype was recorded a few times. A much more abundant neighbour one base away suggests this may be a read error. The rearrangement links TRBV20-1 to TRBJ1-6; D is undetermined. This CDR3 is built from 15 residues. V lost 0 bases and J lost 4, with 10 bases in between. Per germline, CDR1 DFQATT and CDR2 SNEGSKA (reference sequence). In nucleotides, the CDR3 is TGCAGTGCTAGAGAACCAGCTAGTTATAATTCACCCCTCCACTTT. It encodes CSAREPASYNSPLHF.

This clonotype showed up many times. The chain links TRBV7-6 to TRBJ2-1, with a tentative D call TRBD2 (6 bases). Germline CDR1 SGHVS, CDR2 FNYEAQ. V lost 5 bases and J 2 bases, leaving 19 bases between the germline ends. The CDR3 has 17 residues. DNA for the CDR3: TGTGCCAGCAGCGTGATTAGCGGCCAAAGCCCCTACAATGAGCAGTTCTTC. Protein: CASSVISGQSPYNEQFF.

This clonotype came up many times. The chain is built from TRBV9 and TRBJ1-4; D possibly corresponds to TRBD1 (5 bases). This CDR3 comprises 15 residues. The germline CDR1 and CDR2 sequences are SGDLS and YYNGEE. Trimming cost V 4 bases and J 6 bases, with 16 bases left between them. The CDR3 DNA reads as TGTGCCAGCAGCCCCCTCGGGACGTATGATGAAAAACTGTTTTTT. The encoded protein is CASSPLGTYDEKLFF.

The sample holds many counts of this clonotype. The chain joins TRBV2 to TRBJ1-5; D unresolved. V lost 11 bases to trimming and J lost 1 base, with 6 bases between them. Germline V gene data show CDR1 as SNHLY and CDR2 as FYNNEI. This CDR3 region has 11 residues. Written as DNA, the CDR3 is TGTGCCGCGGGGAGCAATCAGCCCCAGCATTTT. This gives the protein CAAGSNQPQHF.